This TCR beta chain was captured in a study of Graves' ophthalmopathy and Graves' hyperthyroidism. The CDR3 contains 16 residues. Germline loops: CDR1 MGHRA, CDR2 YSYEKL. The trim removed 2 bases at V and 4 bases at J, leaving 9 bases unmatched. This clonotype was counted between two and nine times. As the template, RNA transcripts were used to amplify TCR beta CDR3 regions. HTBI primers served in a first-round RT-PCR, which a second-round multiplex PCR followed. TCRdb reprocessed the multiplex PCR reads via MiXCR and lists one record per CDR3 protein. The sample has around 660,000 distinct CDR3 sequences; approximately 39% are singletons.

Sequenced material: peripheral blood. The chain recombines TRBV4-1 with TRBJ1-1; 8 bases align to TRBD1. The TCR comes from an adult man with Graves' ophthalmopathy. The chain's CDR3 is CASSQLGTGGGTEAFF. CDR3 nucleotides: TGCGCCAGCAGCCAACTGGGGACAGGCGGCGGCACTGAAGCTTTCTTT.